A selection of T cell receptor beta chains follows, all from one sample in a study of cytotoxic CD8 clonotypes in ibrutinib-treated CLL. The assay was immunoSEQ multiplex PCR, and TCRdb's table has in-frame clones only and misses some. The sample lists about 160,000 clones; roughly 88% were seen once. The specimen comprised PBMCs, sampled at disease progression, from a patient treated with ibrutinib. These receptors all come from a human donor with chronic lymphocytic leukemia. CDR3s include the opening cysteine and the closing phenylalanine or tryptophan. The order of the fields is V gene, J gene, CDR3 protein.

TRBV7-2,TRBJ2-1,CASSVWDRGSYNEQFF
TRBV7-2,TRBJ2-5,CASSWGVEETQYF
TRBV6-1,TRBJ2-7,CASSERWYEQYF
TRBV4-1,TRBJ2-5,CASSQDHRGETQYF
TRBV27,TRBJ1-1,CASRPDRTGEAFF
TRBV14,TRBJ2-7,CASSQDRGPYEQYF
TRBV6-6,TRBJ1-2,CASSPDRGGYGYTF
TRBV4-1,TRBJ2-7,CASSPDLAGKTRDF
TRBV7-9,TRBJ2-7,CASSSSGRAYEQYF
TRBV6-6,TRBJ2-3,CASSYMGLYTDTQYF
TRBV7-9,TRBJ2-4,CASSLVAVKNIQYF
TRBV30,TRBJ1-1,CAWQQTGWGTEAFF
TRBV30,TRBJ2-7,CAWSVGGSYYEQYF
TRBV4-1,TRBJ1-5,CASSRTGTGGQGNQPQHF
TRBV6-1,TRBJ1-5,CASSEEAGGAGNQPQHF
TRBV7-6,TRBJ1-3,CASSFQGTTGNTIYF
TRBV4-3,TRBJ2-7,CASSQGGGTGVSEQYF
TRBV29-1,TRBJ1-1,CSVGSNTEAFF
TRBV6-5,TRBJ2-3,CASSYSGARFLDTQYF
TRBV6-5,TRBJ1-3,CATKAGFFTGNTIYF
TRBV5-1,TRBJ2-7,CASSLSGGSSYEQYF
TRBV5-1,TRBJ2-7,CASSNAYEQYF
TRBV5-1,TRBJ2-6,CASRRDSGANVLTF
TRBV4-1,TRBJ1-2,CASSRSTGSNYGYTF
TRBV6-6,TRBJ2-3,CASTLSGIADTQYF
TRBV4-2,TRBJ2-7,CASSQVAGGSSYEQYF
TRBV7-9,TRBJ1-1,CASSLADEGITEAFF
TRBV19,TRBJ2-1,CASTLRGGRTYSYNEQFF
TRBV5-1,TRBJ1-1,CASRQGIDTEAFF
TRBV27,TRBJ2-3,CASSLTGSTDTQYF
TRBV7-3,TRBJ1-1,CASSKQGSTEAFF
TRBV15,TRBJ2-1,CATSSTQAGVSNEQFF
TRBV7-8,TRBJ1-5,CASSPGRYQPQHF
TRBV7-9,TRBJ1-1,CASSETFTGVTDTEAFF
TRBV6-1,TRBJ1-4,CASSDPGRVDEKLFF
TRBV11-2,TRBJ2-3,CASSLDPAGRLLTDTQYF
TRBV7-9,TRBJ2-7,CASSLEESEAYEQYF
TRBV7-9,TRBJ1-2,CASSSRQTNYGYTF
TRBV7-3,TRBJ2-3,CASSLGVGRAGTDTQYF
TRBV19,TRBJ2-6,CASRGGRGANVLTF
TRBV5-1,TRBJ2-2,CASSFTGDTGELFF
TRBV11-1,TRBJ2-2,CASSWGGDWRPTTGELFF
TRBV11-2,TRBJ2-7,CASSFRGYPDYEQYF
TRBV9,TRBJ2-2,CASSVRVGGAGELFF
TRBV7-6,TRBJ2-5,CASSLRLETQYF
TRBV14,TRBJ2-7,CASSQVISGLRQYF
TRBV4-3,TRBJ2-7,CASSQVGGSYEQYF
TRBV7-6,TRBJ2-3,CASSFTRGVTDTQYF
TRBV7-9,TRBJ1-2,CASSIGRTGDSPNYGYTF
TRBV28,TRBJ1-4,CASSFFSTNEKLFF
TRBV29-1,TRBJ2-7,CSVGGSETEQYF
TRBV5-1,TRBJ1-4,CASSWTSPGTGEKLFF
TRBV6-6,TRBJ1-2,CASSPGPSNYGYTF
TRBV13,TRBJ2-5,CASSLGTSEETQYF
TRBV28,TRBJ1-3,CASSAPLRSSSGNTIYF
TRBV10-3,TRBJ2-1,CAISESIGRATYNEQFF